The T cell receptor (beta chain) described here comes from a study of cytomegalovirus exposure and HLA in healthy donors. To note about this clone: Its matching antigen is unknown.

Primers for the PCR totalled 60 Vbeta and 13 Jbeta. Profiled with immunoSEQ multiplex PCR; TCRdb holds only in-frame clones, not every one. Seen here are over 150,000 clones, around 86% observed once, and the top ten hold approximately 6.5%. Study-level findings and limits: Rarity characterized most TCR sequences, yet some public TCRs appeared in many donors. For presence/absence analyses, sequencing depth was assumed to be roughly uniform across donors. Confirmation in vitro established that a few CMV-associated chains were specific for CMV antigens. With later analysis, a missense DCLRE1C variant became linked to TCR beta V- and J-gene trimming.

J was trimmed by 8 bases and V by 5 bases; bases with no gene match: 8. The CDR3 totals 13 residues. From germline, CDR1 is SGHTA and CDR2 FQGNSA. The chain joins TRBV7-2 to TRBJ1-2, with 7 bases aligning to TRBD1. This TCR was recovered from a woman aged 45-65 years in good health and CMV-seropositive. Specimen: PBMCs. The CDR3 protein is CASSPGQRLGYTF. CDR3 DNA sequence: TGTGCCAGCAGCCCGGGACAGCGCCTGGGCTACACCTTC.